A selection of T cell receptor beta chains follows, all from one sample in a study of blood T cell repertoires in COVID-19. TCRdb's table, derived via immunoSEQ multiplex PCR, lists solely in-frame clones and lacks some. Seen here are fewer than 500,000 clones, approximately 87% observed once, and the top ten hold more than 0.9%. Source material: PBMCs or T cells enriched from blood (not recorded which). The receptors come from a young woman with acute COVID-19. Both conserved end residues are part of each CDR3. The D gene is left open where the match is weak. Size is omitted from some rows. Given values are once, few, many or a class for expanded clones.

>TRBV10-3|.|TRBJ1-5|.
CATRDTNQPQHF
TGTGCCACCCGGGATACCAATCAGCCCCAGCATTTT
>TRBV6-2/TRBV6-3|.|TRBJ2-7|.
CASSTAGQDFYEQYF
TGTGCCAGCAGCACCGCCGGCCAGGACTTTTACGAGCAGTACTTC
>TRBV7-9|TRBD2|TRBJ2-3|.
CASSLAGLRDTQYF
TGTGCCAGCAGCTTAGCGGGACTAAGAGATACGCAGTATTTT
>TRBV5-1|.|TRBJ2-1|.
CASSTTSGTHNEQFF
TGCGCCAGCAGCACCACCAGCGGGACACACAATGAGCAGTTCTTC
>TRBV7-2|.|TRBJ1-1|once
CASSLPRLIWSVTEAFF
TGTGCCAGCAGCTTACCGAGACTTATCTGGTCCGTTACCGAAGCTTTCTTT
>TRBV24-1|.|TRBJ2-2|.
CATRTGEGGELFF
TGTGCCACCAGGACCGGGGAAGGCGGGGAGCTGTTTTTT
>TRBV24-1|TRBD1|TRBJ2-1|.
CATSSSQGARYNEQFF
TGTGCCACCAGTTCTTCCCAGGGGGCTCGGTACAATGAGCAGTTCTTC
>TRBV5-4|TRBD1|TRBJ2-7|.
CASSTTGQGAYEQYF
TGTGCCAGCAGCACGACGGGACAGGGGGCCTACGAGCAGTACTTC
>TRBV6-5|TRBD1|TRBJ1-2|.
CASRILGGNSYGYTF
TGTGCCAGCAGGATTTTAGGGGGCAATAGCTATGGCTACACCTTC
>TRBV4-1|TRBD1|TRBJ2-1|once
CASSQEGGRGNEQFF
TGCGCCAGCAGCCAAGAAGGGGGCCGGGGCAATGAGCAGTTCTTC
>TRBV27|.|TRBJ1-2|once
CASSFGGGRGYTF
TGTGCCAGCAGTTTTGGGGGGGGACGGGGCTACACCTTC
>TRBV18|TRBD1|TRBJ1-2|.
CASSQARDSGYTF
TGTGCCAGCTCACAGGCCCGGGACAGTGGCTACACCTTC
>TRBV15|TRBD1|TRBJ1-4|.
CATSRGWGQGNEKLFF
TGTGCCACCAGCAGAGGGTGGGGACAGGGGAATGAAAAACTGTTTTTT
>TRBV19|TRBD2|TRBJ2-3|.
CASSKKRGVTDTQYF
TGTGCCAGTAGTAAGAAGCGGGGGGTCACAGATACGCAGTATTTT
>TRBV19|TRBD1|TRBJ2-1|.
CASSRTRQGAGDEQFF
TGTGCCAGTAGCCGGACGAGGCAGGGGGCAGGAGATGAGCAGTTCTTC
>TRBV27|.|TRBJ1-1|.
CASSLGQGIFEAFF
TGTGCCAGCAGTTTAGGTCAGGGAATCTTCGAAGCTTTCTTT
>TRBV18|.|TRBJ2-3|.
CASSPPSGVDTQYF
TGTGCCAGCTCACCACCCTCCGGGGTGGATACGCAGTATTTT
>TRBV5-4|TRBD1|TRBJ2-6|.
CASSYATGASGANVLTF
TGTGCCAGCAGCTACGCGACAGGGGCATCTGGGGCCAACGTCCTGACTTTC
>TRBV6-2/TRBV6-3|.|TRBJ2-1|.
CASSKTGMNEQFF
TGTGCCAGCAGTAAAACAGGAATGAATGAGCAGTTCTTC
>TRBV15|.|TRBJ1-3|.
CATSRDLRGRGNTIYF
TGTGCCACCAGCAGAGATCTTCGGGGGAGGGGAAACACCATATATTTT
>TRBV13|.|TRBJ1-1|.
CASSLVEPGKNTEAFF
TGTGCCAGCAGCTTAGTGGAGCCAGGGAAGAACACTGAAGCTTTCTTT
>TRBV9|TRBD1|TRBJ2-1|.
CASSAQGNSYNEQFF
TGTGCCAGCAGCGCACAGGGGAACTCCTACAATGAGCAGTTCTTC
>TRBV27|.|TRBJ2-1|.
CASSNLQGSYNEQFF
TGTGCCAGCAGTAATTTACAGGGCTCCTACAATGAGCAGTTCTTC
>TRBV30|.|TRBJ2-7|.
CAWSVLSRVGEQYF
TGTGCCTGGAGTGTACTATCCAGGGTCGGCGAGCAGTACTTC
>TRBV5-1|TRBD1|TRBJ1-1|.
CASSLGTGGDPEAFF
TGCGCCAGCAGCCTCGGGACAGGGGGAGACCCTGAAGCTTTCTTT
>TRBV28|.|TRBJ1-5|.
CASSTYSFPNQPQHF
TGTGCCAGCAGCACCTATTCATTCCCCAATCAGCCCCAGCATTTT
>TRBV10-3|TRBD2|TRBJ2-2|.
CAISERLAGGHTGELFF
TGTGCCATCAGTGAGCGACTAGCGGGGGGGCACACCGGGGAGCTGTTTTTT
>TRBV10-3|.|TRBJ2-7|.
CAIRDQGSSYEQYF
TGTGCCATCAGAGACCAGGGATCTTCCTACGAGCAGTACTTC
>TRBV30|.|TRBJ1-1|.
CALRTGGRTEAFF
TGTGCCTTACGGACGGGCGGGCGGACTGAAGCTTTCTTT
>TRBV29-1|TRBD1|TRBJ1-1|.
CSVHRGGEAFF
TGCAGCGTTCACAGGGGAGGTGAAGCTTTCTTT
>TRBV5-1|.|TRBJ2-1|.
CASSPRRTGEGNEQFF
TGCGCCAGCAGCCCCCGTCGAACGGGGGAAGGGAATGAGCAGTTCTTC
>TRBV10-3|.|TRBJ2-2|.
CAISDPSQENTGELFF
TGTGCCATCAGTGACCCGAGTCAGGAGAACACCGGGGAGCTGTTTTTT
>TRBV5-1|TRBD1|TRBJ1-3|once
CASSGGTGTSGNTIYF
TGCGCCAGCAGCGGAGGGACAGGGACTTCTGGAAACACCATATATTTT
>TRBV20-1|.|TRBJ2-1|.
CSASIPGEAYNEQFF
TGCAGTGCTAGTATACCGGGGGAGGCCTACAATGAGCAGTTCTTC
>TRBV3-1/TRBV3-2|.|TRBJ1-2|.
CASSQEGGPNYGYTF
TGTGCCAGCAGCCAAGAGGGGGGGCCTAACTATGGCTACACCTTC
>TRBV25-1|TRBD2|TRBJ2-7|.
CASRPLGSGGPYEQYF
TGTGCCAGCAGACCCCTGGGGAGCGGGGGCCCCTACGAGCAGTACTTC
>TRBV28|.|TRBJ2-3|.
CASTLQGGTDTQYF
TGTGCCAGCACCCTCCAAGGAGGCACAGATACGCAGTATTTT
>TRBV19|.|TRBJ1-6|.
CASSRGTGSPLHF
TGTGCCAGTAGTCGGGGGACTGGTTCACCCCTCCACTTT
>TRBV6-4|.|TRBJ1-2|.
CASSSGGRGYTF
TGTGCCAGCTCGTCCGGGGGGAGAGGCTACACCTTC
>TRBV18|.|TRBJ1-6|.
CASSYRTVESPLHF
TGTGCCAGCTCGTACAGGACGGTGGAATCACCCCTCCACTTT
>TRBV24-1|.|TRBJ2-7|.
CATSKTGAYEQYF
TGTGCCACCTCCAAAACAGGAGCCTACGAGCAGTACTTC
>TRBV29-1|TRBD1|TRBJ2-2|.
CSAQRGTGHPGELFF
TGCAGCGCCCAGAGGGGGACAGGCCACCCCGGGGAGCTGTTTTTT
>TRBV25-1|TRBD1|TRBJ1-2|.
CASTSTTGRFSGYTF
TGTGCCAGCACCTCGACGACAGGGCGTTTTAGTGGCTACACCTTC